The 10 T cell receptor beta chains reported below all come from one sample, sequenced in a study of cytomegalovirus exposure and HLA in healthy donors. Primers included in the PCR were 60 Vbeta and 13 Jbeta primers. Measured with immunoSEQ multiplex PCR; TCRdb has only the in-frame clones, and not every one. The sample yields fewer than 250,000 clones, of which the top ten take up about 1%. Sequences were obtained from PBMCs. The receptors were gathered from a woman aged 25 to 39 in good health and CMV-seropositive.

The V gene is TRBV19, the J gene TRBJ1-4; 9 nucleotides line up with TRBD1. V shed 5 bases, J shed 5 bases, and the junction held 9 bases outside the gene matches. This CDR3 comprises 16 residues. CDR1 is LNHDA and CDR2 is SQIVND in the germline V gene (reference sequence). In nucleotides, the CDR3 is TGTGCCAGTAGTTCTTTAATCGGGACAGGGAATGAAAAACTGTTTTTT. It is translated as CASSSLIGTGNEKLFF.

The V call is TRBV6-8, the J call TRBJ2-1, with 8 positions matching TRBD2. CDR3 length: 14 amino acids. Germline values: CDR1 MNHGY, CDR2 SAAAGT. V dropped 6 bases and J dropped 9; count of bases not matched to a gene: 10. CDR3 DNA: TGTGCCAGCAGGTTCACTAGCGGAGTTGGTGAGCAGTTCTTC. Protein sequence: CASRFTSGVGEQFF.

The chain combines TRBV10-2 with TRBJ2-3, with 8 nucleotides matching TRBD2. With V trimmed by 7 bases and J by 3 bases, 9 bases remained unmatched. Germline-derived CDR1 and CDR2 are WSHSY and SAAADI. This CDR3 contains 15 residues. The CDR3 nucleotides read TGCGCCAGCATTATCGGGGGGGCCCCGACAGATACGCAGTATTTT. Translation: CASIIGGAPTDTQYF.

The chain links TRBV10-3 to TRBJ2-7; 9 bases are shared with TRBD1. The CDR3 loop spans 14 amino acids. Germline trimming cut 6 bases from V and 3 bases from J; bases unmatched to any gene: 6. Germline V gene lookup returns CDR1 ENHRY and CDR2 SYGVKD. CDR3 sequence: CAIRAAGQGYEQYF. The CDR3 DNA sequence: TGTGCCATCAGGGCAGCGGGACAGGGCTACGAGCAGTACTTC.

The chain carries TRBV7-2 and TRBJ2-5, with 15 bases fitting TRBD2. Germline loops: CDR1 SGHTA, CDR2 FQGNSA. CDR3 length: 16 residues. Germline trimming cut 1 base from V and 9 bases from J; bases unmatched to any gene: 6. The CDR3 DNA is TGTGCCAGCAGCTTAGGGGGACTAGCGGGAGGTCGCGCCCAGTACTTC. Protein product: CASSLGGLAGGRAQYF.

J is TRBJ1-5 and V is TRBV5-6; 9 bases are a match to TRBD1. Germline V CDR1 and CDR2: SGHDT, YYEEEE. Unmatched junction bases numbered 3, after V lost 3 bases and J lost 2 bases. The CDR3 has 15 residues. CDR3 loop: CASSSGQGGNQPQHF. Written as DNA, the CDR3 is TGTGCCAGCAGCTCGGGACAGGGCGGCAATCAGCCCCAGCATTTT. The variable domain in full, completed from reference TRBV5-6 and TRBJ1-5, reads DAGVTQSPTHLIKTRGQQVTLRCSPKSGHDTVSWYQQALGQGPQFIFQYYEEEERQRGNFPDRFSGHQFPNYSSELNVNALLLGDSALYLCASSSGQGGNQPQHFGDGTRLSIL.

V and J are TRBV5-1 and TRBJ2-3, with 14 bases fitting TRBD2. Germline trimming cut 5 bases from V and 3 bases from J; bases unmatched to any gene: 8. The germline V gene encodes CDR1 SGHRS and CDR2 YFSETQ. The CDR3 loop spans 17 amino acids. The CDR3 bases are TGCGCCAGCAGGACTAGCGGGGGGGCCGGAGTGACAGATACGCAGTATTTT. Encoded protein: CASRTSGGAGVTDTQYF.

The gene calls are TRBV20-1 and TRBJ2-4; D not certain. This CDR3 is 10 amino acids long. Trimming pared 5 bases from V and 8 bases from J, leaving 7 bases between. Germline-derived CDR1 and CDR2 are DFQATT and SNEGSKA (reference sequence). Here the CDR3 reads CSAFRDIQYF. CDR3 sequence (DNA): TGCAGTGCTTTCCGGGACATTCAGTACTTC.

This chain connects TRBV5-1 to TRBJ2-2; maybe TRBD2 (6 bases). Germline V gene sequence: CDR1 SGHRS, CDR2 YFSETQ. V lost 0 bases and J lost 1, with 19 bases in between. The CDR3 covers 19 residues. The CDR3 sequence: CASSLGVNSGLGNTGELFF. Here the CDR3 DNA reads TGCGCCAGCAGCTTGGGTGTTAACAGCGGGCTGGGGAACACCGGGGAGCTGTTTTTT. The full variable domain, completed using reference TRBV5-1 and TRBJ2-2, is KAGVTQTPRYLIKTRGQQVTLSCSPISGHRSVSWYQQTPGQGLQFLFEYFSETQRNKGNFPGRFSGRQFSNSRSEMNVSTLELGDSALYLCASSLGVNSGLGNTGELFFGEGSRLTVL.

The V and J genes are TRBV5-5 and TRBJ1-1; D remains unclear. CDR3 length: 13 amino acids. Germline V gene sequence: CDR1 SGHKS, CDR2 YYEKEE (reference sequence). With 0 bases removed from V and 1 base from J, the gap between germline ends came to 4 bases. CDR3 amino acids: CASSLARNTEAFF. Here the CDR3 DNA reads TGTGCCAGCAGCTTGGCCAGGAACACTGAAGCTTTCTTT.